The T cell receptor beta chain described here comes from a study of blood T cell repertoires in COVID-19. Seattle cases were enrolled at active infection and followed longitudinally. The CDR3 covers 14 residues. The germline V gene has CDR1 MNHEY and CDR2 SMNVEV (reference sequence). V lost 6 bases and J lost 4; bases outside the gene matches: 8. Here immunoSEQ multiplex PCR was the method, and the copy in TCRdb shows in-frame clones only, minus some. Found here are about 210,000 clones, just under 85% of them singletons; the top ten hold 0.95%. The sequencing sample was made of peripheral blood. V usage is TRBV27 and J usage is TRBJ1-2, with 7 bases aligning to TRBD1. This receptor was obtained from a man aged 55-75 years with COVID-19, enrolled during active disease. The DNA for the CDR3 is TGTGCCAGCAGCTCTACGACAGGGACCTATGGCTACACCTTC. Its protein product is CASSSTTGTYGYTF.